These T cell receptor beta chains were read from a single sample in a study of response to subunit inactivated influenza vaccine. TCRdb called the RT-PCR reads again in MiXCR, with one record for every CDR3 protein. Of around 190,000 distinct CDR3 sequences listed, around 9% are singletons. Here the sequenced sample was non-naive T cells sorted from PBMCs, taken on the day of vaccination. These receptors came from a man aged 50 to 59 who received an inactivated influenza vaccine. Each CDR3 is given with its conserved first and last residue. A D gene is named only where the DNA matches it firmly. Some rows have no size entry. The others give once, few or many, or a class for an expanded clone.

V gene	clone size	D gene	J gene	CDR3 length	CDR3 protein	CDR3 DNA
TRBV20-1	once	NA	TRBJ2-5	15	CSATASSGRQETQYF	TGCAGTGCTACCGCCAGTAGCGGTCGACAAGAGACCCAGTACTTC
TRBV6-2/TRBV6-3	many	TRBD1	TRBJ2-7	15	CASTITPDRGYEQYF	TGTGCCAGCACCATTACGCCGGACAGGGGTTACGAGCAGTACTTC
TRBV3-1	NA	TRBD2	TRBJ2-1	18	CATSQVMLAGDRYNEQFF	TGTGCCACCAGCCAAGTAATGCTAGCGGGAGACCGATACAATGAGCAGTTCTTC
TRBV29-1	many	NA	TRBJ2-7	14	CSVEFRDFAYEQYF	TGCAGCGTTGAATTTAGGGATTTTGCCTACGAGCAGTACTTC
TRBV7-8	NA	TRBD2	TRBJ2-5	16	CASSTGGGHPIETQYF	TGTGCCAGCAGCACGGGGGGGGGGCACCCTATAGAGACCCAGTACTTC
TRBV4-2	few	TRBD2	TRBJ2-5	15	CASSRGLAGAETQYF	TGTGCCAGCAGCCGGGGACTAGCAGGGGCGGAGACCCAGTACTTC
TRBV7-2	NA	NA	TRBJ2-4	15	CASRLDRGAKNIQYF	TGTGCCAGCAGACTAGACCGAGGGGCCAAAAACATTCAGTACTTC
TRBV28	NA	NA	TRBJ2-2	13	CASSLVAVGELFF	TGTGCCAGCAGTTTGGTCGCTGTCGGGGAGCTGTTTTTT
TRBV6-5	many	TRBD2	TRBJ2-1	15	CASSYTSGGLSQQFF	TGTGCCAGCAGTTACACTAGCGGGGGCCTCTCCCAGCAGTTCTTC
TRBV4-3	few	TRBD1	TRBJ2-3	16	CASSRRTGFSTDTQYF	TGCGCCAGCAGCCGCCGGACAGGGTTTTCCACAGATACGCAGTATTTT
TRBV18	many	NA	TRBJ1-3	15	CASSLLGLGGNTIYF	TGTGCCAGCTCTCTCCTAGGGCTCGGAGGAAACACCATATATTTT
TRBV20-1	few	TRBD2	TRBJ2-3	13	CSAPIAGTDTQYF	TGCAGTGCTCCAATAGCGGGAACAGATACGCAGTATTTT
TRBV12-3/TRBV12-4	NA	NA	TRBJ1-1	14	CASTRRGGVAEAFF	TGTGCCAGCACCCGAAGGGGAGGGGTCGCTGAAGCTTTCTTT
TRBV5-1	NA	NA	TRBJ1-6	13	CASSLETGDIRRF	TGCGCCAGCAGCTTGGAGACAGGTGATATTAGGCGCTTT
TRBV4-3	many	NA	TRBJ1-2	14	CASSQGLQGNGYTF	TGCGCCAGCAGCCAAGGTCTCCAGGGCAATGGCTACACCTTC
TRBV15	few	NA	TRBJ1-1	12	CATSSGLPEAFF	TGTGCCACCAGCAGCGGGCTCCCCGAAGCTTTCTTT
TRBV20-1	few	TRBD2	TRBJ2-4	13	CSAGIRGGNIQYF	TGCAGTGCTGGAATACGGGGGGGAAACATTCAGTACTTC
TRBV5-4	NA	NA	TRBJ2-7	13	CASSLDRVYEQYF	TGTGCCAGCAGCTTGGACAGGGTCTACGAGCAGTACTTC